These T cell receptor beta chains were read from a single sample in a study of identical twins. TCRdb itself ran the 5' RACE reads through MiXCR, one entry per CDR3 protein. The sample contains some 330,000 distinct CDR3 sequences, approximately 10% of which appear only once. The sample consisted of naive T cells sorted from blood. These receptors all stem from a woman in her 50s in good health. Both conserved end residues are part of each CDR3. Fields, in order: clone size, J gene, CDR3 length, V gene, D gene, CDR3 DNA, CDR3 protein. A D gene is named only where the DNA matches it firmly. Clone size is given for some rows only: seen once, a few or many times, or a class if the clone is expanded.

size: NA; J: TRBJ2-4; length: 15; V: TRBV6-8; D: NA; DNA: TGTGCCAGCAGTTACTCGAGATGGGGCAAAAACATTCAGTACTTC; CDR3: CASSYSRWGKNIQYF
size: NA; J: TRBJ2-1; length: 16; V: TRBV28; D: NA; DNA: TGTGCCAGCAGCCTACCGGGCCTAATCTCCTACAATGAGCAGTTCTTC; CDR3: CASSLPGLISYNEQFF
size: many; J: TRBJ2-1; length: 14; V: TRBV30; D: NA; DNA: TGTGCCTGGGCATTAGGGGGTTCCTACAATGAGCAGTTCTTC; CDR3: CAWALGGSYNEQFF
size: few; J: TRBJ2-1; length: 16; V: TRBV12-5; D: NA; DNA: TGTGCTAGTGGCCCACTTGGGGGACAAAGCGGAGATGAGCAGTTCTTC; CDR3: CASGPLGGQSGDEQFF
size: many; J: TRBJ2-7; length: 14; V: TRBV5-1; D: TRBD1; DNA: TGCGCCAGCAGCACTGACAGGGGCATCGCAGAGCAGTACTTC; CDR3: CASSTDRGIAEQYF
size: many; J: TRBJ1-2; length: 13; V: TRBV29-1; D: NA; DNA: TGCAGCGTTGAAGAGGCTGTGGGGTATGGCTACACCTTC; CDR3: CSVEEAVGYGYTF
size: few; J: TRBJ2-1; length: 15; V: TRBV28; D: NA; DNA: TGTGCCAGCACTAACGCCGGGGGTTCCTACAATGAGCAGTTCTTC; CDR3: CASTNAGGSYNEQFF
size: many; J: TRBJ2-1; length: 14; V: TRBV5-1; D: TRBD1; DNA: TGCGCCAGCAGCTCCCCGGGACAGTACAATGAGCAGTTCTTC; CDR3: CASSSPGQYNEQFF
size: NA; J: TRBJ1-1; length: 15; V: TRBV6-5; D: NA; DNA: TGTGCCAGCAGCCAATCCGGGACAATGAACACTGAAGCTTTCTTT; CDR3: CASSQSGTMNTEAFF
size: NA; J: TRBJ1-1; length: 12; V: TRBV6-5; D: NA; DNA: TGTGCCAGCAGTGCAGGTTGGACTGAAGCTTTCTTT; CDR3: CASSAGWTEAFF
size: few; J: TRBJ2-3; length: 17; V: TRBV5-1; D: TRBD1; DNA: TGCGCCAGCAGCTTGACCTGGTCAGGGGGCTTCACAGATACGCAGTATTTT; CDR3: CASSLTWSGGFTDTQYF
size: NA; J: TRBJ1-3; length: 15; V: TRBV20-1; D: NA; DNA: TGCAGTGCTGCCTACAGATCACCTACCGGGAGCACCATATATTTT; CDR3: CSAAYRSPTGSTIYF
size: NA; J: TRBJ2-1; length: 13; V: TRBV7-9; D: NA; DNA: TGTGCCAGCAGTTCAGTACCGGGACAACCCCAGTTCTTC; CDR3: CASSSVPGQPQFF
size: few; J: TRBJ2-5; length: 15; V: TRBV9; D: NA; DNA: TGTGCCAGCAGCGTAGGCGTCGGGGCTCAAGAGACCCAGTACTTC; CDR3: CASSVGVGAQETQYF
size: many; J: TRBJ2-3; length: 15; V: TRBV20-1; D: NA; DNA: TGCAGTGTCCAAGGGGCATCATCAAACACCTATACGCAGTATTTT; CDR3: CSVQGASSNTYTQYF
size: once; J: TRBJ2-6; length: 15; V: TRBV5-1; D: NA; DNA: TGCGCCAGCAGCCGAGGGGGTCTTGGGGCCAACGTCCTGACTTTC; CDR3: CASSRGGLGANVLTF
size: few; J: TRBJ2-1; length: 16; V: TRBV28; D: TRBD2; DNA: TGTGCCAGCAGGCCCCCTTTAGCGGGAGGTTCGAGTGAGCAGTTCTTC; CDR3: CASRPPLAGGSSEQFF
size: NA; J: TRBJ2-1; length: 16; V: TRBV20-1; D: TRBD2; DNA: TGCAGTGCCCCAGGCGGTAGCGGGAAATCCTACAATGACCAGTTCTTC; CDR3: CSAPGGSGKSYNDQFF
size: NA; J: TRBJ2-2; length: 17; V: TRBV27; D: TRBD1; DNA: TGTGCCAGCAGCGACAACTACGACAGGGCGAACACCGGGGAGCTGTTTTTT; CDR3: CASSDNYDRANTGELFF
size: few; J: TRBJ2-5; length: 14; V: TRBV4-1; D: NA; DNA: TGCGCCAGCAGCGTTCAGGGGTATACGGAGACCCAGTACTTC; CDR3: CASSVQGYTETQYF
size: many; J: TRBJ1-6; length: 15; V: TRBV6-5; D: NA; DNA: TGTGCCAGCAGTTACAACTCCGGGGGGGAATCACCCCTCCACTTT; CDR3: CASSYNSGGESPLHF
size: few; J: TRBJ2-2; length: 18; V: TRBV4-1; D: NA; DNA: TGCGCCAGCAGCCAGCAAAACCCGACCAGACCGAACACCGGGGAGCTGTTTTTT; CDR3: CASSQQNPTRPNTGELFF
size: many; J: TRBJ1-5; length: 13; V: TRBV5-1; D: NA; DNA: TGCGCCAGCAGGTTCGACAGCACCCAGCCCCAGCATTTT; CDR3: CASRFDSTQPQHF
size: many; J: TRBJ1-2; length: 14; V: TRBV2; D: TRBD1; DNA: TGTGCCAGCAGCCGCTTAGGGGGCACTTATGGCTACACCTTC; CDR3: CASSRLGGTYGYTF
size: NA; J: TRBJ1-2; length: 13; V: TRBV12-3/TRBV12-4; D: NA; DNA: TGTGCCAGCAGTTTAGTGATAAACTATGGCTACACCTTC; CDR3: CASSLVINYGYTF
size: few; J: TRBJ1-1; length: 11; V: TRBV19; D: NA; DNA: TGTGCCAGTACAGGGTTCACTGAAGCTTTCTTT; CDR3: CASTGFTEAFF
size: few; J: TRBJ2-3; length: 16; V: TRBV28; D: TRBD1; DNA: TGTGCCAGCATTCCCCCGGGACAGGGGTTCACAGATACGCAGTATTTT; CDR3: CASIPPGQGFTDTQYF
size: NA; J: TRBJ2-7; length: 14; V: TRBV13; D: NA; DNA: TGTGCCAGCAGCATGGGGATGGGGTCCTACGAGCAGTACTTC; CDR3: CASSMGMGSYEQYF
size: many; J: TRBJ1-2; length: 13; V: TRBV20-1; D: TRBD1; DNA: TGCAGTGCTTACCTGGACAGGTCTGATGGCTACACCTTC; CDR3: CSAYLDRSDGYTF
size: NA; J: TRBJ2-1; length: 12; V: TRBV10-3; D: NA; DNA: TGTGCCATCAGTAAAGTCTCTAATGAGCAGTTCTTC; CDR3: CAISKVSNEQFF
size: NA; J: TRBJ1-1; length: 15; V: TRBV10-3; D: NA; DNA: TGTGCCATCAGTGAAGATATTCCCGGGGGGCCGAGGGCTTTCTTT; CDR3: CAISEDIPGGPRAFF
size: few; J: TRBJ2-3; length: 15; V: TRBV5-4; D: TRBD1; DNA: TGTGCCAGCAGCTTACCGGGACAGGGTCCAGATACGCAGTATTTT; CDR3: CASSLPGQGPDTQYF
size: few; J: TRBJ2-2; length: 11; V: TRBV6-5; D: NA; DNA: TGTGCCAGTGCAGGTACCGGGGAGCTGTTTTTT; CDR3: CASAGTGELFF